The sequence of this TCR beta chain was determined in a study of blood T cell repertoires in COVID-19. Study at large: The United States, Italy and Spain provided the acute and convalescent COVID-19 samples. In each case, the material was cDNA or gDNA derived from T cells, B-cell-depleted T cells, or PBMCs.

Germline CDR1 and CDR2: GTSNPN and SVGIG (reference sequence). This CDR3 region has 15 residues. V was pared by 1 base and J by 1 base, with 2 bases of the junction left unmatched. Original processing notes: Amplified reference gene primers provided the basis for estimating nucleated cell counts. Sequenced by immunoSEQ multiplex PCR; TCRdb stores in-frame clones only, minus some. D and trimming were read from the DNA, whereas the V and J calls and clone size are those reported in that table. The sample has approximately 75,000 clones, 75% to 90% seen once. Sequencing was performed on peripheral blood. The chain joins TRBV30 to TRBJ1-2, with 11 bases lining up with TRBD1. The TCR sequence derives from a man between 60 and 70 years old with acute or convalescent COVID-19. The CDR3 spells CAWSAGQGGNYGYTF. CDR3 DNA: TGTGCCTGGAGTGCGGGACAGGGGGGTAACTATGGCTACACCTTC.